One sample yielded the 18 T cell receptor beta chains listed below, sequenced in a study of somatic reversion in DOCK8 deficiency. TRB libraries came from one-step amplicon PCR on about 100 ng genomic DNA with EuroClonality-NGS primers. TCRdb called the multiplex PCR reads again in MiXCR, with one record for every CDR3 protein. Of 1,200 to 1,500 distinct CDR3 sequences detected, approximately 19% appear once; the ten largest clones hold approximately 80%. The sequenced sample consisted of blood. These receptors all stem from a human donor with DOCK8 deficiency.

By its share, this clonotype is large. This chain connects TRBV20-1 to TRBJ1-1; tentatively, D is TRBD1 (6 bases). Trimming took off 1 base at V and 2 bases at J, with 20 bases between the two ends. This CDR3 is built from 17 residues. Germline CDR1 is DFQATT and CDR2 is SNEGSKA (reference sequence). The CDR3 sequence: CSARVRGRSGANTEAFF. The DNA for the CDR3 is TGCAGTGCTAGAGTAAGGGGGAGGTCTGGGGCAAACACTGAAGCTTTCTTT.

Relative to its sample, this clonotype is large (0.1 to 1%). The chain couples TRBV10-1 to TRBJ2-2; unclear D gene. The CDR3 contains 11 residues. V was pared by 9 bases and J by 5 bases, with 7 bases between. CDR1 is WNHNN, CDR2 SYGVQD, per germline (reference sequence). CDR3 in amino acids: CASSQTGELFF. CDR3 nucleotides: TGCGCCAGTTCACAGACCGGGGAGCTGTTTTTT.

In its sample, this clonotype is medium-sized. The chain has TRBV3-1 and TRBJ1-1; 8 nucleotides match TRBD1. This CDR3 is built from 15 residues. J gave up 1 base and V 1 base, and 2 bases lay outside the gene matches. Germline lookup yields CDR1 LGHDT and CDR2 YNNKEL (reference sequence). This chain's CDR3 is CASSQGQGSNTEAFF. CDR3 DNA: TGTGCCAGCAGCCAAGGACAGGGGTCGAACACTGAAGCTTTCTTT.

This clonotype has a count of ten or more. The chain has TRBV28 and TRBJ2-7; TRBD1 agrees at 7 bases. The CDR3 covers 14 residues. Germline loops: CDR1 MDHEN, CDR2 SYDVKM. The V and J ends lost 5 bases and 3 bases, in that order; junction bases with no gene match: 7. CDR3 sequence (DNA): TGTGCCAGCAGTCAACCAGGGGACAGCTACGAGCAGTACTTC. Protein: CASSQPGDSYEQYF.

This clonotype was seen repeatedly, ten times or more. The chain has TRBV7-8 and TRBJ2-7; 9 nucleotides agree with TRBD2. CDR1 and CDR2 from the germline V gene are SGHVS and FQNEAQ. V was pared by 1 base and J by 2 bases, with 6 bases of the junction left unmatched. This CDR3 has 16 amino acids. In DNA form, the CDR3 reads TGTGCCAGCAGCTTAGTAGGCGGGGGGGGTACCTACGAGCAGTACTTC. Protein: CASSLVGGGGTYEQYF.

Within the sample, this clonotype is medium-sized (0.01 to 0.1%). V and J are TRBV12-3 or TRBV12-4 and TRBJ1-3; D not resolved. The CDR3 is made up of 17 amino acids. V lost 3 bases, J lost 4 bases, and 19 bases lay in between. The CDR3 DNA is TGTGCCAGCAGTTTCCTCGCCCGGATTTGGTCAGGAAACACCATATATTTT. Its translation: CASSFLARIWSGNTIYF.

This clonotype was counted many times. The rearrangement links TRBV5-1 to TRBJ1-1; perhaps TRBD1 as D (5 bases). From germline, CDR1 is SGHRS and CDR2 YFSETQ. V lost 4 bases to trimming and J lost 5 bases, with 12 bases between them. The CDR3 runs to 13 residues. CDR3 residues: CASSTAEGTEAFF. The DNA for the CDR3 is TGCGCCAGCAGCACAGCGGAGGGGACTGAAGCTTTCTTT.

This clonotype appeared once. The gene calls are TRBV2 and TRBJ2-1; D is perhaps TRBD2 (6 bases). CDR1 and CDR2 from the germline V gene are SNHLY and FYNNEI. The germline V and J ends were trimmed by 7 bases and 0 bases, with 13 bases remaining between them. This CDR3 comprises 15 residues. CDR3 bases: TGTGCCAGCACGGGGGAACAGATCTCCTACAATGAGCAGTTCTTC. Amino acids: CASTGEQISYNEQFF.

With respect to this clonotype: A much larger clone differs by one base, so this may be a read error. This chain uses TRBV7-9 with TRBJ1-2; perhaps TRBD1 as D (6 bases). The CDR3 is made up of 14 amino acids. Germline V gives CDR1 SEHNR, CDR2 FQNEAQ (reference sequence). The chain's CDR3 is CTSSLPGVNYGYTF. The CDR3 nucleotides read TGTACCAGCAGCTTACCAGGGGTTAACTATGGCTACACCTTC. The variable domain in full, completed from reference TRBV7-9 and TRBJ1-2, reads DTGVSQNPRHKITKRGQNVTFRCDPISEHNRLYWYRQTLGQGPEFLTYFQNEAQLEKSRLLSDRFSAERPKGSFSTLEIQRTEQGDSAMYLCTSSLPGVNYGYTFGSGTRLTVV.

In this sample, this clonotype turned up a few times. V and J are TRBV24-1 and TRBJ1-5, with D perhaps TRBD1 (6 bases). Trimming left V 6 bases short and J 0 bases short, with 14 bases between. CDR3 length: 16 amino acids. The V gene's germline CDR1 is KGHDR and CDR2 SFDVKD. This CDR3 is CATSLGRGGSNQPQHF. The CDR3, as DNA: TGTGCCACCAGTCTCGGCAGGGGAGGTAGCAATCAGCCCCAGCATTTT.

In its sample, this clonotype ranks as medium-sized (0.01 to 0.1%). The chain uses TRBV12-3 or TRBV12-4 and TRBJ1-1; D is unresolved. The assigned J gene may be wrong: the sequence end matches TRBJ1-6 better. This CDR3 has 14 amino acids. In DNA form, the CDR3 reads TGTGCCAGCAGTTTTTCGGCGAGAAATTCACCCCTCCACTTT. This encodes CASSFSARNSPLHF.

The V gene is TRBV18, the J gene TRBJ1-6; no clear D. Germline-derived CDR1 and CDR2 are KGHSH and LQKENI. The CDR3 is 13 amino acids. Trimming left V 4 bases short and J 5 bases short, with 6 bases between. For the CDR3, the DNA is TGTGCCAGCTCACGGACTGATAATTCACCCCTCCACTTT. As protein: CASSRTDNSPLHF.

This clonotype was detected many times. The chain joins TRBV7-9 to TRBJ1-2; D perhaps matches TRBD1 (6 bases). This CDR3 spans 14 amino acids. Trimming shortened V by 2 bases and J by 1 base, and 8 bases separated the two germline ends. Germline V gene data show CDR1 as SEHNR and CDR2 as FQNEAQ (reference sequence). The CDR3 protein is CASSLPGVNYGYTF. DNA for the CDR3: TGTGCCAGCAGCTTACCAGGGGTTAACTATGGCTACACCTTC.

This clonotype was observed many times. The chain carries TRBV6-2 or TRBV6-3 and TRBJ1-5, with no clear D. The ends were cut back, 2 bases at V and 3 bases at J, with 5 bases in the middle. The CDR3 is 13 amino acids. CDR1 is MNHEY and CDR2 is SVGEGT in the germline V gene. CDR3 DNA sequence: TGTGCCAGCAGTTACGACTTCAATCAGCCCCAGCATTTT. The encoded protein is CASSYDFNQPQHF.

This clonotype has more than one count but fewer than ten. CDR3 protein: CASSVMAGYGYTF. DNA of the CDR3: TGTGCCAGCAGCGTAATGGCAGGGTACGGCTACACCTTC. The chain combines TRBV9 with TRBJ1-2, with a weak D call TRBD1 (5 bases). V shed 1 base and J shed 8 bases, with 12 bases lying between them. The CDR3 sequence is 13 residues long. Germline V CDR1 and CDR2: SGDLS, YYNGEE.

This clonotype was seen a few times. The chain combines TRBV5-1 with TRBJ1-6; 10 bases fit TRBD1. Germline V gene data show CDR1 as SGHRS and CDR2 as YFSETQ. This CDR3 spans 15 amino acids. The V and J ends lost 4 bases and 6 bases, in that order; junction bases with no gene match: 4. CDR3 nucleotides: TGCGCCAGCAGCCCTTGGACAGGGGGTAATTCACCCCTCCACTTT. Protein sequence: CASSPWTGGNSPLHF. Using reference TRBV5-1 and TRBJ1-6 for the parts outside the CDR3, the full variable domain is KAGVTQTPRYLIKTRGQQVTLSCSPISGHRSVSWYQQTPGQGLQFLFEYFSETQRNKGNFPGRFSGRQFSNSRSEMNVSTLELGDSALYLCASSPWTGGNSPLHFGNGTRLTVT.

In this sample, this clonotype is medium-sized. The chain joins TRBV20-1 to TRBJ1-1, with D tentatively TRBD1 (5 bases). The germline gives CDR1 DFQATT, CDR2 SNEGSKA (reference sequence). V gave up 2 bases and J gave up 1 base, with 5 bases separating them. This CDR3 comprises 12 residues. As DNA, the CDR3 is TGCAGTGCTAGACAGGGGAACACTGAAGCTTTCTTT. This codes for CSARQGNTEAFF.

This clonotype is judged medium-sized (0.01 to 0.1%). The chain links TRBV28 to TRBJ1-1, with TRBD1 identical over 8 bases. The V segment lost 8 bases and the J segment 4 bases; nucleotides outside the gene matches: 12. The CDR3 runs to 15 residues. Germline V gene data show CDR1 as MDHEN and CDR2 as SYDVKM. The CDR3 region is CASAAPGGRGTEAFF. The CDR3 DNA sequence: TGTGCCAGCGCAGCCCCAGGGGGCAGGGGCACTGAAGCTTTCTTT.